The 23 T cell receptor beta chains reported below all come from one sample, sequenced in a study of tissue T cells after allogeneic stem cell transplantation. Described time point: mouse harvest day 7 after allogeneic transplant. Mouse grafts combined 10^7 T-cell-depleted bone marrow cells with 10^6 splenic CD5+ T cells. Produced via immunoSEQ multiplex PCR; TCRdb's table is partial and in-frame only. The table has 7,500 to 9,000 clones, around 40% seen once; the top ten hold about 2.2%. Sequencing input: skin. The origin of the receptors is a female BALB/c mouse given C57BL/6 T cells with graft-versus-host disease after an allogeneic hematopoietic cell transplant.

Points on this clone: Mouse gene names apply. The read gets to within 1 residue of the CDR3 end, and the germline J gene fills in the rest. The J gene is TRBJ1-3, the V gene TRBV3; D gene uncertain. The CDR3 has 14 amino acids. V dropped 1 base and J dropped 2 bases, with 6 bases sitting between them. CDR1 and CDR2 from the germline V gene are SNHLY and FYNGKV (reference sequence). The CDR3 loop is CASSLVGTGNTLYF. The CDR3 bases that were read are TGTGCCAGCAGCTTAGTGGGAACTGGAAATACGCTCTAT.

This clone showed up just a few times. Gene names refer to mouse genes. Sequencing ends 1 residue short of the CDR3 end; the germline J gene provides the rest. This chain joins TRBV5 and TRBJ2-7; 9 nucleotides align to TRBD1. The germline gives CDR1 LGHNA, CDR2 YNLKQL (reference sequence). There are 14 residues in the CDR3. J gave up 3 bases and V 5 bases, and 5 bases lay outside the gene matches. The covered CDR3 bases are TGTGCCAGCAGCACCCGGGACAGGGACTATGAACAGTAC. It yields the protein CASSTRDRDYEQY. The full CDR3 sequence reads CASSTRDRDYEQYF.

Regarding this clone: Germline and genes: mouse. The read terminates 1 residue ahead of where the CDR3 ends, so the germline J gene completes it. The rearrangement uses TRBV3 and TRBJ2-7; a weak D match, TRBD1 (6 bases). Per the germline V gene, CDR1 is SNHLY and CDR2 is FYNGKV (reference sequence). V lost 5 bases, J lost 7 bases, and 18 bases lay in between. This CDR3 has 14 amino acids. The CDR3 sequence: CASSARRGSSEQYF. The covered CDR3 bases are TGTGCCAGCAGCGCCCGAAGGGGGTCGTCGGAACAGTAC.

This clone was seen only a few times. Each gene name is a mouse one. Read coverage stops 1 residue before the CDR3 terminus; the germline J gene supplies the remainder. V usage is TRBV26 and J usage is TRBJ2-7; TRBD1 is a possible D gene (6 bases). Trimming pared 0 bases from V and 4 bases from J, leaving 10 bases between. This CDR3 is 14 amino acids long. Germline CDR1 KGHPV, CDR2 FQNQEV (reference sequence). The chain's CDR3 is CASSLSIGGYEQYF. Incomplete CDR3 DNA: TGTGCCAGCAGTCTGTCGATAGGGGGATATGAACAGTAC.

With regard to this clone: The listed genes are named as in mouse. The sequence runs out 1 residue before the end of the CDR3; the remainder is reconstructed from the germline J gene. The chain uses TRBV3 and TRBJ1-2; 7 bases match TRBD1. The CDR3 is made up of 14 amino acids. The V gene end was trimmed by 5 bases and the J gene end by 1 base; junction bases not matched to a gene: 4. From germline, CDR1 is SNHLY and CDR2 FYNGKV (reference sequence). Partial CDR3 DNA: TGTGCCAGCAGCCACCGGGACAGAAACTCCGACTACACC. It translates to CASSHRDRNSDYT. The full CDR3 sequence reads CASSHRDRNSDYTF.

This clone was counted only a few times. Gene names and germline match the mouse. The DNA ends 1 residue before the CDR3 does, and the rest of the CDR3 is filled in from the germline J gene. The V call is TRBV13-1, the J call TRBJ2-4; TRBD2 aligns across 8 bases. The CDR3 totals 14 residues. Germline CDR1 NSHNY, CDR2 SYGAGN. V lost 0 bases and J lost 5; bases outside the gene matches: 2. CDR3 DNA, as far as it was read: TGTGCCAGCAGTGATGTCTGGGGGGCAAACACCTTGTAC. Translated: CASSDVWGANTLY. The entire CDR3 protein reads CASSDVWGANTLYF.

A word on this clone: Germline and genes: mouse. The read halts 1 residue ahead of the CDR3 end, with the missing end drawn from the germline J gene. V gene TRBV26 combines with J gene TRBJ2-5; D is possibly TRBD1 or TRBD2 (5 bases each). Trimming stripped 6 bases from V and 2 bases from J, with 9 bases between. The CDR3 has 13 residues. CDR1 is KGHPV, CDR2 FQNQEV, per germline (reference sequence). The DNA read from the CDR3 is TGTGCCAGCAGCCGGGGCGCCCAAGACACCCAGTAC. Protein product: CASSRGAQDTQY. The whole CDR3 protein reads CASSRGAQDTQYF.

Note on this clone: Germline and genes: mouse. Read coverage stops 1 residue before the CDR3 terminus; the germline J gene supplies the remainder. The rearrangement joins TRBV23 to TRBJ1-6; the table names TRBD1, a call not compared with the DNA. TRBJ1-6 is an ORF for which the function is uncertain. The germline V gene encodes CDR1 KGHTA and CDR2 FQNQQP. This CDR3 spans 17 amino acids. The CDR3 protein is CSSSQSAGPSYNSPLYF. The covered CDR3 bases are TGCTCCAGCAGTCAATCGGCAGGGCCTTCCTATAATTCGCCCCTCTAC.

In regard to this clone: Gene names denote mouse genes. The read falls 1 residue short of the CDR3 end, and the missing part is taken from the germline J gene. This chain joins TRBV12-1 and TRBJ2-1; 7 positions agree with TRBD2. Germline V gene lookup returns CDR1 SGHSN and CDR2 HYEKVE. This CDR3 has 14 amino acids. Losses at the gene ends were 4 bases for V and 6 bases for J; bases not matched to a gene: 8. The CDR3 DNA, read in part, is TGTGCCAGCTCCCCCGATGGGGGGATTGCTGAGCAGTTC. Translating it yields CASSPDGGIAEQF. The full CDR3 reads CASSPDGGIAEQFF.

On this clone itself: The gene names here belong to mouse. The read terminates 1 residue before the CDR3 end, so the remaining end is supplied by the germline J gene. The chain links TRBV12-1 to TRBJ2-5, with D unclear. The CDR3 is made up of 13 amino acids. V lost 4 bases and J lost 1, with 8 bases in between. The germline V gene encodes CDR1 SGHSN and CDR2 HYEKVE. CDR3 protein: CASSEWDQDTQYF. Incomplete CDR3 DNA: TGTGCCAGCTCCGAGTGGGACCAAGACACCCAGTAC.

On this clone: Mouse germline and gene names are used. The read gets to within 1 residue of the CDR3 end, and the germline J gene fills in the rest. The chain couples TRBV3 to TRBJ1-3; 10 bases line up with TRBD1. V was pared by 4 bases and J by 4 bases, with 1 base of the junction left unmatched. Germline values: CDR1 SNHLY, CDR2 FYNGKV (reference sequence). CDR3 length: 14 residues. The sequenced part of the CDR3 DNA is TGTGCCAGCAGCTGGGGACAGGGGGGAAATACGCTCTAT. Protein sequence: CASSWGQGGNTLY. From start to end, the CDR3 is CASSWGQGGNTLYF.

This clone was found a few times. Gene names and germline refer to mouse. The read ends 1 residue before the CDR3 terminus; that terminus is restored from the germline J gene. This chain joins TRBV3 and TRBJ1-3; D is undetermined. The CDR3 contains 14 residues. Germline CDR1 is SNHLY and CDR2 is FYNGKV (reference sequence). Deletions cut 5 bases from V and 0 bases from J, with 8 bases between. The covered CDR3 bases are TGTGCCAGCAGCGTCGGGGTTTCTGGAAATACGCTCTAT. Its protein is CASSVGVSGNTLY. The complete CDR3 protein is CASSVGVSGNTLYF.

Details on this clone: Gene and germline names: mouse. The read terminates 1 residue before the CDR3 end, so the remaining end is supplied by the germline J gene. The chain links TRBV26 to TRBJ1-4; 10 bases match TRBD1. The CDR3 runs 16 residues. Germline V CDR1 and CDR2: KGHPV, FQNQEV (reference sequence). The ends lost 2 bases at V and 0 bases at J; junction bases unmatched: 0. CDR3 sequence reads: CASSLGTGVSNERLFF. The sequenced CDR3 bases are TGTGCCAGCAGTCTGGGGACAGGGGTTTCCAACGAAAGATTATTT.

This clone was counted between two and nine times. The germline and genes are mouse ones. From the germline J gene comes the end of the CDR3, since the read stops 1 residue before it. The chain joins TRBV26 to TRBJ2-4; 11 nucleotides align to TRBD2. Trimming took 6 bases from V and 3 from J; bases not matched to a gene: 5. The CDR3 extends over 15 amino acids. The germline gives CDR1 KGHPV, CDR2 FQNQEV (reference sequence). The CDR3: CASSPDWGGQNTLYF. The CDR3 bases that were read are TGTGCCAGCAGCCCCGACTGGGGGGGACAAAACACCTTGTAC.

This clone is categorized as medium-sized (0.01 to 0.1%). Germline and genes here are mouse. Read data end 1 residue before the CDR3 end; the end is taken from the germline J gene. The V and J genes are TRBV2 and TRBJ1-2, with D uncertain. The CDR3 spans 13 residues. The V gene's germline CDR1 is LGHNA and CDR2 YSYQKL. The V and J ends lost 0 bases and 3 bases respectively, with 5 bases between them. The CDR3 DNA, read in part, is TGTGCCAGCAGCCAAGAGCCAGACTCCGACTACACC. It specifies CASSQEPDSDYT. The entire CDR3 protein reads CASSQEPDSDYTF.

This clone was picked up one time. Gene and germline names: mouse. The sequenced fragment ends 1 residue before the CDR3 boundary, so the rest is inferred from the germline J gene. The rearrangement joins TRBV23 to TRBJ2-3; the table's D call of TRBD2 was not tested on the DNA. Per germline, CDR1 KGHTA and CDR2 FQNQQP. The CDR3 has 14 residues. The CDR3 protein is CSSRTGVSAETLYF. CDR3 DNA (partial): TGCTCCAGCAGAACTGGGGTCAGTGCAGAAACGCTGTAT.

As for this clone: Gene labels here are mouse ones. Read data end 1 residue before the CDR3 end; the end is taken from the germline J gene. The V and J genes are TRBV14 and TRBJ2-5, with TRBD2 matching over 12 bases. The J segment lost 2 bases and the V segment lost 2 bases, leaving 0 bases of the junction unmatched. The CDR3 runs 15 residues. Per the germline V gene, CDR1 is SGHDT and CDR2 is FRDEAV. The sequenced CDR3 bases are TGTGCCAGCAGTTTGGACTGGGGGGGCCAAGACACCCAGTAC. Its translation is CASSLDWGGQDTQY. In full, the CDR3 reads CASSLDWGGQDTQYF.

Comments on this clone: Gene names and germline match the mouse. Coverage ceases 1 residue before the CDR3 finishes, and the germline J gene fills in the end. The same CDR3 arises from other DNA sequences in this sample as well. The chain links TRBV26 to TRBJ2-4; D gene uncertain. The CDR3 consists of 13 residues. The germline V and J ends were trimmed by 3 bases and 0 bases, with 4 bases remaining between them. CDR1 and CDR2 (germline): KGHPV, FQNQEV (reference sequence). Partial CDR3 DNA: TGTGCCAGCAGTCTCGGTAGTCAAAACACCTTGTAC. This encodes CASSLGSQNTLY. The full CDR3 protein reads CASSLGSQNTLYF.

This clone was seen a handful of times. Mouse germline and gene names are used. The observed sequence ends 1 residue before the CDR3 terminus, with the missing tail filled in from the germline J gene. This chain connects TRBV12-2 to TRBJ2-5; D may be TRBD1 (5 bases). Germline V gene lookup returns CDR1 SGHLS and CDR2 HYDKME. This CDR3 is 14 amino acids long. Trimming took 2 bases from V and 1 from J, leaving 9 bases between them. This chain's CDR3 is CASSPQGDQDTQYF. The part of the CDR3 DNA that was read is TGTGCCAGCTCTCCGCAGGGTGACCAAGACACCCAGTAC.

Turning to this clone: The germline and genes are mouse ones. The read comes to an end 1 residue before the CDR3 does, leaving the germline J gene to fill in the end. The chain joins TRBV5 to TRBJ2-7; no firm D call. Germline CDR1 is LGHNA and CDR2 is YNLKQL (reference sequence). The CDR3 has 12 residues. V lost 1 base to trimming and J lost 4 bases, with 5 bases between them. The covered CDR3 bases are TGTGCCAGCAGCCAAGTATCGTATGAACAGTAC. Its protein is CASSQVSYEQY. The entire CDR3 is CASSQVSYEQYF.

About this clone itself: Gene names follow the mouse nomenclature. The read terminates 1 residue before the CDR3 end, so the remaining end is supplied by the germline J gene. J is TRBJ2-2 and V is TRBV26, with D uncertain. V lost 0 bases and J 0 bases, leaving 5 bases between the germline ends. The V gene's germline CDR1 is KGHPV and CDR2 FQNQEV (reference sequence). This CDR3 has 15 residues. CDR3 region: CASSLSTANTGQLYF. CDR3 bases read: TGTGCCAGCAGTCTGTCCACAGCAAACACCGGGCAGCTCTAC.

A note on this clone: Mouse names are used for the genes. The CDR3 goes on 1 residue after the read ends, and that part is filled in from the germline J gene. The chain is built from TRBV26 and TRBJ2-1; D is unresolved. The CDR3 consists of 14 residues. V was clipped by 2 bases and J by 0 bases, with 5 bases between them. Germline loops: CDR1 KGHPV, CDR2 FQNQEV (reference sequence). The chain's CDR3 is CASSLAFNYAEQFF. Partial CDR3 DNA: TGTGCCAGCAGTCTGGCATTTAACTATGCTGAGCAGTTC.

Remarks on this clone: The gene names here belong to mouse. The CDR3 extends 1 residue past the end of the read, so its final part is completed from the germline J gene. The chain couples TRBV5 to TRBJ2-7; tentatively, D is TRBD1 (6 bases). This CDR3 spans 13 amino acids. The V end was cut by 4 bases, the J end by 4 bases, with 11 bases between. Germline V CDR1 and CDR2: LGHNA, YNLKQL (reference sequence). The CDR3 loop is CASSLRGGYEQYF. CDR3 DNA, as far as it was read: TGTGCCAGCAGCCTCAGAGGGGGTTATGAACAGTAC.